Listed below are T cell receptor beta chains from one sample, sequenced in a study of T cell repertoires in cytomegalovirus infection. TCRdb re-derived calls from the reads in MiXCR, one entry per CDR3 protein. The sample records about 530,000 distinct CDR3 sequences, around 27% being singletons. The specimen was PBMCs. The origin of the receptors is a human donor in good health (CMV status not recorded). Some clones in this sample may be carry-over from other donors' samples. CDR3s include the opening cysteine and the closing phenylalanine or tryptophan. Fields, in order: clone size, V gene, D gene, J gene, CDR3 protein, CDR3 DNA. The D gene is left open where the match is weak. Where a row states a size, it is once, few, many or the class of an expanded clone; other rows omit it.

clone_size: few
v_call: TRBV19
d_call: -
j_call: TRBJ1-5
cdr3_aa: CASKDSSYSNQPQHF
cdr3_nt: TGTGCCAGCAAGGACAGCTCTTATAGCAATCAGCCCCAGCATTTT

clone_size: many
v_call: TRBV7-2
d_call: -
j_call: TRBJ1-2
cdr3_aa: CASSLRVGGAPFPGYTF
cdr3_nt: TGTGCCAGCAGCTTAAGGGTGGGGGGGGCGCCGTTTCCTGGCTACACCTTC

clone_size: -
v_call: TRBV15
d_call: -
j_call: TRBJ1-1
cdr3_aa: CATSRDQVKGYGFF
cdr3_nt: TGTGCCACCAGCAGAGATCAAGTTAAGGGTTATGGGTTCTTT

clone_size: few
v_call: TRBV5-4
d_call: -
j_call: TRBJ2-7
cdr3_aa: CASSRAAGVYEQYF
cdr3_nt: TGTGCCAGCAGCCGTGCGGCAGGGGTTTACGAGCAGTACTTC

clone_size: -
v_call: TRBV29-1
d_call: -
j_call: TRBJ2-1
cdr3_aa: CSVSEQFF
cdr3_nt: TGCAGCGTTAGCGAGCAGTTCTTC

clone_size: few
v_call: TRBV15
d_call: TRBD2
j_call: TRBJ2-1
cdr3_aa: CATSRAGTSAYNEQFF
cdr3_nt: TGTGCCACCAGCAGGGCCGGGACTAGCGCCTACAATGAGCAGTTCTTC

clone_size: few
v_call: TRBV7-2
d_call: -
j_call: TRBJ2-1
cdr3_aa: CASNRASRLNEQFF
cdr3_nt: TGTGCCAGCAATCGGGCTAGCAGGTTGAATGAGCAGTTCTTC

clone_size: few
v_call: TRBV30
d_call: -
j_call: TRBJ2-1
cdr3_aa: CAWSRLQYEQFF
cdr3_nt: TGTGCCTGGTCTCGGCTACAGTATGAGCAGTTCTTC

clone_size: few
v_call: TRBV19
d_call: -
j_call: TRBJ2-7
cdr3_aa: CASSPRDTKKQYF
cdr3_nt: TGTGCCAGTAGTCCAAGGGACACTAAGAAGCAGTACTTC

clone_size: few
v_call: TRBV19
d_call: -
j_call: TRBJ2-2
cdr3_aa: CASSMFRGGGNTGELFF
cdr3_nt: TGTGCCAGTAGTATGTTCCGAGGTGGCGGCAACACCGGGGAGCTGTTTTTT

clone_size: -
v_call: TRBV19
d_call: TRBD1
j_call: TRBJ2-1
cdr3_aa: CASSKLRDSASYNEQFF
cdr3_nt: TGTGCCAGTAGTAAACTTCGGGACAGTGCCTCCTACAATGAGCAGTTCTTC

clone_size: few
v_call: TRBV5-6
d_call: -
j_call: TRBJ2-1
cdr3_aa: CASSSPAGSYNEQFF
cdr3_nt: TGTGCCAGCAGCTCGCCCGCTGGCTCCTACAATGAGCAGTTCTTC

clone_size: -
v_call: TRBV4-2
d_call: TRBD2
j_call: TRBJ2-5
cdr3_aa: CASSGNTGTSGRRETQYF
cdr3_nt: TGTGCCAGCAGCGGAAACACCGGGACTAGCGGGAGAAGGGAGACCCAGTACTTC

clone_size: once
v_call: TRBV6-2/TRBV6-3
d_call: TRBD1
j_call: TRBJ1-5
cdr3_aa: CASAGQLFYSNQPQHF
cdr3_nt: TGTGCCAGCGCGGGACAGCTGTTCTATAGCAATCAGCCCCAGCATTTT

clone_size: -
v_call: TRBV7-6
d_call: TRBD2
j_call: TRBJ2-1
cdr3_aa: CASSLLAGVGDEQFF
cdr3_nt: TGTGCCAGCAGCTTACTAGCGGGAGTAGGGGATGAGCAGTTCTTC

clone_size: -
v_call: TRBV20-1
d_call: -
j_call: TRBJ1-2
cdr3_aa: CSARDPVRNYGYTF
cdr3_nt: TGCAGTGCTAGAGATCCAGTCCGGAACTATGGCTACACCTTC

clone_size: -
v_call: TRBV7-9
d_call: -
j_call: TRBJ2-7
cdr3_aa: CASTPYSGEQYF
cdr3_nt: TGTGCCAGCACACCATACAGCGGAGAGCAGTACTTC

clone_size: -
v_call: TRBV7-9
d_call: -
j_call: TRBJ2-3
cdr3_aa: CASSPSTSTDTQYF
cdr3_nt: TGTGCCAGCAGCCCTTCGACCAGTACAGATACGCAGTATTTT

clone_size: -
v_call: TRBV7-9
d_call: TRBD2
j_call: TRBJ2-1
cdr3_aa: CASSSERDGYNEQFF
cdr3_nt: TGTGCCAGCAGTTCCGAGCGGGATGGCTACAATGAGCAGTTCTTC

clone_size: -
v_call: TRBV19
d_call: -
j_call: TRBJ1-5
cdr3_aa: CASSIYGGVDQPQHF
cdr3_nt: TGTGCCAGTAGTATTTATGGTGGAGTAGATCAGCCCCAGCATTTT

clone_size: -
v_call: TRBV10-3
d_call: -
j_call: TRBJ2-7
cdr3_aa: CAISETPQGRYF
cdr3_nt: TGTGCCATCAGTGAGACCCCACAGGGTCGGTACTTC

clone_size: -
v_call: TRBV7-3
d_call: -
j_call: TRBJ1-2
cdr3_aa: CASSLGGEGNYGYAF
cdr3_nt: TGTGCCAGCAGCTTAGGCGGAGAGGGTAACTATGGCTACGCCTTC

clone_size: -
v_call: TRBV27
d_call: -
j_call: TRBJ2-7
cdr3_aa: CASSPEPLAGYEQYF
cdr3_nt: TGTGCCAGCAGTCCCGAACCTTTGGCGGGCTACGAGCAGTACTTC

clone_size: -
v_call: TRBV6-2/TRBV6-3
d_call: -
j_call: TRBJ2-7
cdr3_aa: CASRADTLISYEQYF
cdr3_nt: TGTGCCAGCAGGGCCGATACTCTGATTTCCTACGAGCAGTACTTC

clone_size: -
v_call: TRBV25-1
d_call: -
j_call: TRBJ2-2
cdr3_aa: CASSGSGNTGELFF
cdr3_nt: TGTGCCAGCAGCGGGTCGGGGAACACCGGGGAGCTGTTTTTT

clone_size: -
v_call: TRBV29-1
d_call: -
j_call: TRBJ2-1
cdr3_aa: CSVGATQGRPYNEQFF
cdr3_nt: TGCAGCGTTGGTGCAACACAGGGAAGACCCTACAATGAGCAGTTCTTC

clone_size: many
v_call: TRBV7-2
d_call: -
j_call: TRBJ2-5
cdr3_aa: CASSPRPEETQYF
cdr3_nt: TGTGCCAGCAGCCCACGGCCGGAAGAGACCCAGTACTTC

clone_size: few
v_call: TRBV7-8
d_call: -
j_call: TRBJ2-7
cdr3_aa: CASSPRAGIESEQYF
cdr3_nt: TGTGCCAGCAGCCCCCGCGCTGGGATCGAATCCGAGCAGTACTTC

clone_size: -
v_call: TRBV11-1
d_call: TRBD1
j_call: TRBJ1-4
cdr3_aa: CASSHTGDFEKLFF
cdr3_nt: TGTGCTAGCAGCCATACAGGGGATTTTGAAAAACTGTTTTTT

clone_size: -
v_call: TRBV11-3
d_call: -
j_call: TRBJ2-7
cdr3_aa: CASSLDRGPYHEQYF
cdr3_nt: TGTGCCAGCAGCTTAGACAGGGGCCCTTATCACGAGCAGTACTTC

clone_size: few
v_call: TRBV27
d_call: TRBD1
j_call: TRBJ1-2
cdr3_aa: CASSRDRRYYGYTF
cdr3_nt: TGTGCCAGCAGCCGGGACAGGCGGTACTATGGCTACACCTTC